The 7 T cell receptor beta chains in this list originate from one sample, sequenced in a study of shared clonotypes between healthy human individuals. Using immunoSEQ multiplex PCR, the repertoire was profiled, and TCRdb retains in-frame clones only, with some absent. The data contain 1,400,000 or so clones, 98% of them singletons. Input material: naive CD4+ T cells sorted from blood. Documented subset: CD45RA+ positively selected. These receptors were taken from a man in his thirties or forties in good health.

The chain is built from TRBV5-1 and TRBJ2-7; 8 bases fit TRBD2. Trimming removed 0 bases from V and 3 bases from J; junction bases left unmatched: 5. Germline CDR1 SGHRS, CDR2 YFSETQ. This CDR3 has 15 amino acids. The CDR3 spells CASSLDLGRGYEQYF. Written as DNA, the CDR3 is TGCGCCAGCAGCTTGGATCTCGGGAGGGGCTACGAGCAGTACTTC. Combining the CDR3 with reference TRBV5-1 and TRBJ2-7 gives the whole variable domain KAGVTQTPRYLIKTRGQQVTLSCSPISGHRSVSWYQQTPGQGLQFLFEYFSETQRNKGNFPGRFSGRQFSNSRSEMNVSTLELGDSALYLCASSLDLGRGYEQYFGPGTRLTVT.

V usage is TRBV10-3 and J usage is TRBJ1-2; D is ambiguous. The CDR3 covers 11 residues. CDR1 ENHRY and CDR2 SYGVKD come from the germline V gene. Between the trimmed V and J ends, which lost 11 bases and 6 bases, there was a span of 13 bases. The CDR3 here is CAFQSGDGYTF. The CDR3 region has the DNA TGTGCCTTCCAGAGTGGAGATGGCTACACCTTC.

V and J are TRBV6-1 and TRBJ2-3, with 9 bases matching TRBD2. Germline CDR1 is MNHNS and CDR2 is SASEGT. This CDR3 has 16 amino acids. The trim removed 0 bases at V and 1 base at J, leaving 2 bases unmatched. As DNA, the CDR3 is TGTGCCAGCAGTGAAGCGCCTAGCGGGGGCACAGATACGCAGTATTTT. This gives the protein CASSEAPSGGTDTQYF.

The chain carries TRBV2 and TRBJ2-1; D call uncertain. The germline CDR1 and CDR2 sequences are SNHLY and FYNNEI. This CDR3 is 14 amino acids long. V was cut by 8 bases and J by 10 bases, with 21 bases left in between. CDR3 loop: CASQAYSPVGEQFF. The CDR3 bases are TGTGCCAGCCAAGCCTACTCGCCGGTTGGAGAGCAGTTCTTC.

The chain links TRBV6-6 to TRBJ2-7; no definite D call. The CDR3 extends over 13 amino acids. Between the trimmed V and J ends, which lost 6 bases and 2 bases, there was a span of 11 bases. Germline V gene data show CDR1 as MNHNY and CDR2 as SVGAGI (reference sequence). CDR3 DNA sequence: TGTGCCAGCAGCGCCACTGGGCCCTACGAGCAGTACTTC. As protein: CASSATGPYEQYF.

This clone was seen just once. The chain uses TRBV19 and TRBJ1-5; 7 nucleotides line up with TRBD1. The CDR3 has 13 residues. V gave up 9 bases and J gave up 1 base; unmatched junction bases: 3. CDR1 is LNHDA and CDR2 is SQIVND in the germline V gene (reference sequence). DNA of the CDR3: TGTGCCAGCAAGACAGGGAGCAATCAGCCCCAGCATTTT. It codes for CASKTGSNQPQHF.

This CDR3 is CASSGGLAYEQYF. CDR3 in DNA: TGCGCCAGCAGCGGGGGGTTAGCCTACGAGCAGTACTTC. V and J are TRBV10-2 and TRBJ2-7, with TRBD2 matching 7 bases. The CDR3 totals 13 residues. Germline CDR1 and CDR2: WSHSY and SAAADI. V lost 6 bases and J lost 2; bases outside the gene matches: 4.